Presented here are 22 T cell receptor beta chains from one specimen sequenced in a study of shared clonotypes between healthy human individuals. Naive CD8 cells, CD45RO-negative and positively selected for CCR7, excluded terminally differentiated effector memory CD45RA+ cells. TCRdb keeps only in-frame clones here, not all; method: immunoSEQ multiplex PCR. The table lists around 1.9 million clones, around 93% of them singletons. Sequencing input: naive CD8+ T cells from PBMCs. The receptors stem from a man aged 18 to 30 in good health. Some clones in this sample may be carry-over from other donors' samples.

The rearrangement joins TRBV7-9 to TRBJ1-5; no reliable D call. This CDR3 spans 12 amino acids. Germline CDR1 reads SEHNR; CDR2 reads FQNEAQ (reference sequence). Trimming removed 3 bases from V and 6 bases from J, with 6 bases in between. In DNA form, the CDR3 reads TGTGCCAGCAGCTTGAATGGTCAGCCCCAGCATTTT. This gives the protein CASSLNGQPQHF.

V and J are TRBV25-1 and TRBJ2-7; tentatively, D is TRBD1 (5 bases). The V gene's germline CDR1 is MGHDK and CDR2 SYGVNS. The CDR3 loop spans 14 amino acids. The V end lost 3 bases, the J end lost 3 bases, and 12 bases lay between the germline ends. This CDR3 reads CASSDSGANYEQYF. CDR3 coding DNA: TGTGCCAGCAGTGATAGTGGGGCAAACTACGAGCAGTACTTC.

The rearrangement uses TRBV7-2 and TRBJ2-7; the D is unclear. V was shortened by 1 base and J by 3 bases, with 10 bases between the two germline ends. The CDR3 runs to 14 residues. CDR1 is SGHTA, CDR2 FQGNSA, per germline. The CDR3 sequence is CASSLEQLIYEQYF. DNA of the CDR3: TGTGCCAGCAGCTTAGAACAGTTAATCTACGAGCAGTACTTC.

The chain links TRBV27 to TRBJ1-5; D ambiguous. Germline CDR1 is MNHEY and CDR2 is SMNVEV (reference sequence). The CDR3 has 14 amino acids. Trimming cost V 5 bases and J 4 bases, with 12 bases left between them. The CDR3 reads CASSEGSLNQPQHF. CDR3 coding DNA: TGTGCCAGCAGTGAAGGGTCCCTGAATCAGCCCCAGCATTTT.

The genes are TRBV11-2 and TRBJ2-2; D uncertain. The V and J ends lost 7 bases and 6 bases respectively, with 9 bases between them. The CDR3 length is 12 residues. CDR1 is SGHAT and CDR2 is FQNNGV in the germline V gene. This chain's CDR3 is CASTSVAGELFF. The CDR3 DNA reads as TGTGCCAGCACTTCGGTTGCCGGGGAGCTGTTTTTT.

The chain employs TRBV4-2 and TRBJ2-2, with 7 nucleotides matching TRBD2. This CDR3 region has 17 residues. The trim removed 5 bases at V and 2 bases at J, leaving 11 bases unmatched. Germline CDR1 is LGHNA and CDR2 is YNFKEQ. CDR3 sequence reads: CASSVGIREVNTGELFF. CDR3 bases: TGTGCCAGCAGCGTGGGAATCCGGGAGGTTAACACCGGGGAGCTGTTTTTT.

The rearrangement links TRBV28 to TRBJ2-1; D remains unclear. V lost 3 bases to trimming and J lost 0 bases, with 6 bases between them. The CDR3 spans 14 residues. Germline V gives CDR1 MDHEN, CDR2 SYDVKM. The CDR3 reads CASSLTLSYNEQFF. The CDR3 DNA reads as TGTGCCAGCAGTTTGACTCTCTCCTACAATGAGCAGTTCTTC.

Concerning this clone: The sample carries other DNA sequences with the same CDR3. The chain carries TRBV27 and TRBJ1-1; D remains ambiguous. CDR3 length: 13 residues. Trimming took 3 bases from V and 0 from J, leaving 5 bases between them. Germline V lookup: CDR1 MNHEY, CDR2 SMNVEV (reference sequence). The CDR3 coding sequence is TGTGCCAGCAGTTTCTACTTGAACACTGAAGCTTTCTTT. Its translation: CASSFYLNTEAFF.

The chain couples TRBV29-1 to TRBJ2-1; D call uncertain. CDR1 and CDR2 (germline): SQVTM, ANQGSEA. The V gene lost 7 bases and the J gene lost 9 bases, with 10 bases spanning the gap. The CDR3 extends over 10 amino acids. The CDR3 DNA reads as TGCAGCGGAATACGGAGTGAGCAGTTCTTC. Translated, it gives CSGIRSEQFF.

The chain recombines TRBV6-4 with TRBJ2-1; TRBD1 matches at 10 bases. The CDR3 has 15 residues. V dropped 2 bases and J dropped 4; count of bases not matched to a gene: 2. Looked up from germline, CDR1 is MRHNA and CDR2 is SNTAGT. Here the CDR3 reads CASSDRTGGYNEQFF. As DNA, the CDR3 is TGTGCCAGCAGTGACCGGACAGGGGGTTACAATGAGCAGTTCTTC.

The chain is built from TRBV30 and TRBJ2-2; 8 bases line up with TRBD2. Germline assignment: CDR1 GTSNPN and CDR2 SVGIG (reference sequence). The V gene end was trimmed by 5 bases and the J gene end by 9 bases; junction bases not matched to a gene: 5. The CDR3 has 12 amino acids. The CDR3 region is CAWGGLVRELFF. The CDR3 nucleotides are TGTGCCTGGGGGGGACTAGTGCGGGAGCTGTTTTTT.

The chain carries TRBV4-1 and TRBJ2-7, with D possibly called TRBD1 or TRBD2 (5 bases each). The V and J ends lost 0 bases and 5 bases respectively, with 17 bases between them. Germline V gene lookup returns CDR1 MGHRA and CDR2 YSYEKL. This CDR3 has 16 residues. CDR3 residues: CASSQERTKLGDEQYF. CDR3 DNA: TGCGCCAGCAGCCAAGAAAGGACAAAACTAGGGGACGAGCAGTACTTC.

CDR3 nucleotides: TGTGCCAGCAGCTCAGATACCATACGGGCTGAAGCTTTCTTT. This sequence encodes CASSSDTIRAEAFF. The chain uses TRBV5-6 and TRBJ1-1; unclear D gene. The germline gives CDR1 SGHDT, CDR2 YYEEEE. The CDR3 sequence is 14 residues long. The ends were cut back, 3 bases at V and 6 bases at J, with 15 bases in the middle.

CDR3 protein: CASGLSIRSEQFF. The CDR3 nucleotides are TGTGCTAGTGGTTTGTCAATTCGTTCTGAGCAGTTCTTC. This chain connects TRBV12-5 to TRBJ2-1; D is unresolved. The germline CDR1 and CDR2 sequences are LGHNT and FRNRAP. The CDR3 totals 13 residues. Between the trimmed V and J ends, which lost 2 bases and 9 bases, there was a span of 11 bases.

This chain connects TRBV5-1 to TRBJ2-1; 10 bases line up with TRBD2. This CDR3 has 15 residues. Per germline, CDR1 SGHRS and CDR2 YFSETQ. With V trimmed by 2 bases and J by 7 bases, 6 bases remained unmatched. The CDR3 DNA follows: TGCGCCAGCAGCTTCCCTAGCGGGAGCGGGAATGAGCAGTTCTTC. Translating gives CASSFPSGSGNEQFF.

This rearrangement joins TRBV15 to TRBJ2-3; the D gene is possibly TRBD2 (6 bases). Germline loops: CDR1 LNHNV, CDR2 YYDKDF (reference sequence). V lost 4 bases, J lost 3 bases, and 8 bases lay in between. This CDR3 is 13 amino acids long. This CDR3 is CATSIGGTDTQYF. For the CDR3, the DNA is TGTGCCACCAGCATTGGAGGGACAGATACGCAGTATTTT. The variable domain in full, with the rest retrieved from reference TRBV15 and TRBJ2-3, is DAMVIQNPRYQVTQFGKPVTLSCSQTLNHNVMYWYQQKSSQAPKLLFHYYDKDFNNEADTPDNFQSRRPNTSFCFLDIRSPGLGDTAMYLCATSIGGTDTQYFGPGTRLTVL.

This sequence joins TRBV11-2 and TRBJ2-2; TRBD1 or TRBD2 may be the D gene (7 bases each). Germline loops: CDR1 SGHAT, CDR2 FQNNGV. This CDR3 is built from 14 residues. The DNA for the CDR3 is TGTGCGGTCAGGGGGAGGGGCAACACCGGGGAGCTGTTTTTT. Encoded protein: CAVRGRGNTGELFF.

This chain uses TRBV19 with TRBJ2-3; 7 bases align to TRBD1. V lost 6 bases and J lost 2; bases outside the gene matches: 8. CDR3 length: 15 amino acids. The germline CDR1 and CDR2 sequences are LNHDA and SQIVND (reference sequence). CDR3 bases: TGTGCCAGTAGGGGGACAGAGGTCCCCACAGATACGCAGTATTTT. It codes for CASRGTEVPTDTQYF.

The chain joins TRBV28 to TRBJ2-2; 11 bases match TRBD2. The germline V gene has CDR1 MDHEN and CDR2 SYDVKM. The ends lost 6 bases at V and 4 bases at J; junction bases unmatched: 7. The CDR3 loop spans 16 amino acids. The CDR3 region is CASRPGLAEITGELFF. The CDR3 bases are TGTGCCAGCAGACCGGGACTAGCGGAGATCACCGGGGAGCTGTTTTTT.

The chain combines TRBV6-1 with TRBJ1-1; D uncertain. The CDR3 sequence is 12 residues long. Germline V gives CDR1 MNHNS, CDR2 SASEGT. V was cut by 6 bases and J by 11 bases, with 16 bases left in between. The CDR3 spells CASSLAGVLAFF. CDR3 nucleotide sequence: TGTGCCAGCAGCTTGGCGGGAGTGTTGGCTTTCTTT.

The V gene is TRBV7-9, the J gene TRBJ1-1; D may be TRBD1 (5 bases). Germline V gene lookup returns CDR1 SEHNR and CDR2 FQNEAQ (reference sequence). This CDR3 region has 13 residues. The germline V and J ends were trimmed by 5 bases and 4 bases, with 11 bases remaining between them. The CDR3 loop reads CASSPTERTEAFF. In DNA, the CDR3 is TGTGCCAGCAGCCCGACAGAACGCACTGAAGCTTTCTTT.

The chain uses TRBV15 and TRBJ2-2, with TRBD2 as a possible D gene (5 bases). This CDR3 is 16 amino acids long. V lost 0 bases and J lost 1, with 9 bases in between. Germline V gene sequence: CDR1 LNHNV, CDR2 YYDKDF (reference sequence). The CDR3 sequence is CATSRDPAENTGELFF. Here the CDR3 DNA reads TGTGCCACCAGCAGAGATCCAGCGGAGAACACCGGGGAGCTGTTTTTT.